The TCR beta chain under discussion was sequenced for a study of OX40 agonist ivuxolimab in advanced cancers. On the study more broadly: The mean age was roughly 60 years, ranging from about 20 to 79, with roughly four fifths of participants male. Three patients showed partial responses: one hepatocellular carcinoma and two cutaneous melanoma cases. Participants could have had prior anti-PD-1, anti-PD-L1 or anti-CTLA-4 therapy, and about 40% had some.

Generated by immunoSEQ multiplex PCR, the TCRdb table keeps only in-frame clones and is missing some. The data contain fewer than 45,000 clones, around 90% of them singletons. The germline V and J ends were trimmed by 3 bases and 0 bases, with 12 bases remaining between them. Germline V lookup: CDR1 MGHRA, CDR2 YSYEKL. There are 16 residues in the CDR3. The chain combines TRBV4-1 with TRBJ1-3; D gene uncertain. The sample in question was CD4+ or CD8+ T cells sorted from blood, obtained in a trial of the OX40 agonist ivuxolimab. The origin of this receptor is an adult with an advanced solid tumor such as melanoma, head and neck, liver or kidney cancer. CDR3 sequence (DNA): TGCGCCAGCAGCCACCCCGGACGTATCTCTGGAAACACCATATATTTT. This gives the protein CASSHPGRISGNTIYF.